The entry below gives a single TCR beta chain sequence along with its context. The target antigen is unknown. This specimen belongs to a study of shared clonotypes between healthy human individuals. Running of the assay took place at deep level. Using about 190 ng DNA, tens of thousands of T cell genomes, the sorted-subset replicate PCRs were run. Here immunoSEQ multiplex PCR was the method, and the copy in TCRdb shows in-frame clones only, minus some. The data hold approximately 980,000 clones, with approximately 80% observed a single time. General study points: The authors sampled blood alone, and tissue repertoires likely differ.

Trimming at V came to 4 bases and at J to 4 bases, leaving 8 bases not matched to a gene. The germline gives CDR1 SGHRS, CDR2 YFSETQ. The CDR3 is 16 amino acids. The chain couples TRBV5-1 to TRBJ2-3; 11 positions match TRBD2. The sequenced material came from memory CD4+ T cells sorted from blood. The subset is: CD45RA-negative fraction. This TCR derives from a man between 18 and 35 years old in good health. The CDR3 region has the DNA TGCGCCAGCAGCAGTCCTAGCGGGGGGCGGGCAGATACGCAGTATTTT. This gives the protein CASSSPSGGRADTQYF.